This TCR beta chain was sequenced during a study of PD-L1 blockade in urothelial cancer. Study overall: Most of the 29 patients were men whose urothelial cancer was bladder-origin. Median T cell yield per blood sample was over 130,000 cells. In terms of prior chemotherapy, patients had received 0 to 3 regimens.

Trimming shortened V by 1 base and J by 0 bases, and 7 bases separated the two germline ends. The CDR3 has 14 residues. The germline V gene encodes CDR1 SGHAT and CDR2 FQNNGV. Documented time point: pretreatment peripheral blood. Locally advanced or metastatic urothelial carcinoma affected the patients. The data were produced by immunoSEQ multiplex PCR, yet TCRdb's version contains in-frame clones alone and is incomplete. The data show about 72,000 clones, 85% to 90% seen once. This chain uses TRBV11-2 with TRBJ2-7; D unresolved. This TCR was recovered from a man in his 70s with urothelial cancer. This specimen consisted of PBMCs, obtained around atezolizumab (anti-PD-L1) treatment. This CDR3 is CASSLGRPSYEQYF. DNA of the CDR3: TGTGCCAGCAGCTTAGGGCGGCCCTCCTACGAGCAGTACTTC.